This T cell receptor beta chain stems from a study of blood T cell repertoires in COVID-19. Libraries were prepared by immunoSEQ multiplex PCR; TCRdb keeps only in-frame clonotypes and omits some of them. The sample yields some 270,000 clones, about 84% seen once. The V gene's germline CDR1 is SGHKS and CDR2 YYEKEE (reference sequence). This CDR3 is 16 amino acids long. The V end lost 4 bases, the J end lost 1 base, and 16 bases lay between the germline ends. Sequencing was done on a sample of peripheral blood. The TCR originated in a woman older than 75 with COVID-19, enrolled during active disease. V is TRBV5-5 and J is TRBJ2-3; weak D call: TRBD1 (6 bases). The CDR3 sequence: CASSTMVAGGTDTQYF. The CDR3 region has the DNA TGTGCCAGCAGCACCATGGTGGCAGGGGGCACAGATACGCAGTATTTT.